This T cell receptor (beta chain) emerged from a study of CD8 T cells in Susac syndrome. With random hexamers, about 0.45 to 1 ug RNA was reverse transcribed. MiXCR was run by TCRdb on the immunoSEQ multiplex PCR reads, yielding one entry per CDR3 protein. The sample includes about 240,000 distinct CDR3 sequences, 96% of them seen just once. J lost 1 base, V lost 5 bases, and 7 bases had no gene match. CDR3 length equals 15 residues. Germline loops: CDR1 SEHNR, CDR2 FQNEAQ (reference sequence). The chain employs TRBV7-9 and TRBJ2-5, with TRBD1 identical over 7 bases. Sequenced input: CD4+ T cells from PBMCs. The origin of this receptor is a human donor with Susac syndrome. The DNA of the CDR3 is TGTGCCAGCAGCCAAAGACAGGGCATCCAAGAGACCCAGTACTTC. Translated, it gives CASSQRQGIQETQYF.